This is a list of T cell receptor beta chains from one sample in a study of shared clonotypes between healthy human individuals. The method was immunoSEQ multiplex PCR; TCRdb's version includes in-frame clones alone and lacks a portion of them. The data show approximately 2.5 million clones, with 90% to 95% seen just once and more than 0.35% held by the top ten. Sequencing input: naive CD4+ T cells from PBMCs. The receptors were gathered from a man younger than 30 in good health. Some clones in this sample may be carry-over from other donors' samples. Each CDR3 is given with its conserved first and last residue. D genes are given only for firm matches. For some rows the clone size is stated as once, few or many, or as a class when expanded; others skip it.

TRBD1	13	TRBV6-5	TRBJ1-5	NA	CASRGTGNQPQHF	TGTGCCAGCAGGGGGACAGGTAATCAGCCCCAGCATTTT
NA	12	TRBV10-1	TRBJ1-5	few	CASRRARWPQHF	TGCGCCAGCAGGCGCGCTAGGTGGCCCCAGCATTTT
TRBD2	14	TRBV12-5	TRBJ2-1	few	CASGLGTSGGEQFF	TGTGCTAGTGGTTTGGGTACTAGCGGGGGGGAGCAGTTCTTC
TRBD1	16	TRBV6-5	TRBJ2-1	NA	CASSSDRGLGDNEQFF	TGTGCCAGCAGTTCTGACAGGGGGCTCGGCGACAATGAGCAGTTCTTC
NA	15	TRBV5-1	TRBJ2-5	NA	CASSLGGLRGETQYF	TGCGCCAGCAGCTTGGGGGGACTCCGAGGCGAGACCCAGTACTTC
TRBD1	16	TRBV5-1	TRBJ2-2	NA	CASSTQGARNDGELFF	TGCGCCAGCAGCACACAGGGGGCGCGAAATGACGGGGAGCTGTTTTTT
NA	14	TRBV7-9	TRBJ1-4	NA	CASTPAGREEKLFF	TGTGCCAGCACCCCCGCCGGGCGCGAAGAAAAACTGTTTTTT
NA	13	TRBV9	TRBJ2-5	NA	CASAYGFQETQYF	TGTGCCAGCGCGTACGGGTTCCAAGAGACCCAGTACTTC
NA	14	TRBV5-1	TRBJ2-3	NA	CASSRGPEKDTQYF	TGCGCCAGTAGCCGGGGCCCGGAGAAAGATACGCAGTATTTT
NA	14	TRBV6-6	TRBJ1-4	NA	CASKEEPTNEKLFF	TGTGCCAGCAAGGAGGAGCCAACTAATGAAAAACTGTTTTTT
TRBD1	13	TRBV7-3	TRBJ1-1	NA	CASSSVRGLEAFF	TGTGCCAGCAGCTCAGTCAGGGGGCTGGAAGCTTTCTTT
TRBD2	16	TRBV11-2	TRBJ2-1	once	CASSFTWASGSNEQFF	TGTGCCAGCAGCTTCACATGGGCTAGCGGGTCCAATGAGCAGTTCTTC
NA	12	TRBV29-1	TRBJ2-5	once	CSVVGLQETQYF	TGCAGCGTTGTAGGCCTCCAAGAGACCCAGTACTTC
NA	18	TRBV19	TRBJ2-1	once	CASINRDPTRGSYNEQFF	TGTGCCAGTATTAACAGGGACCCGACTAGGGGCTCCTACAATGAGCAGTTCTTC
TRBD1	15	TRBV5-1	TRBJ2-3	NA	CASSLEGGTWDTQYF	TGCGCCAGCAGCTTGGAAGGGGGCACATGGGATACGCAGTATTTT
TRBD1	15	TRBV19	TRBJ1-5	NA	CASSTLTGVDQPQHF	TGTGCCAGTAGTACCTTGACAGGGGTAGATCAGCCCCAGCATTTT
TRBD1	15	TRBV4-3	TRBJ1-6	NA	CASSQVGTGISPLHF	TGCGCCAGCAGCCAAGTGGGGACAGGGATTTCACCCCTCCACTTT
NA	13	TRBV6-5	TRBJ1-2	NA	CASSYEGRGGYTF	TGTGCCAGCAGTTACGAGGGGCGCGGAGGCTACACCTTC
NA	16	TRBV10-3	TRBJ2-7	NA	CAISELGSDSSYEQYF	TGTGCCATCAGTGAGTTGGGGTCAGACAGCTCCTACGAGCAGTACTTC
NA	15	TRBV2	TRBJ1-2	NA	CASSEGGQGRYGYTF	TGTGCCAGCAGTGAAGGGGGCCAGGGGCGATATGGCTACACCTTC
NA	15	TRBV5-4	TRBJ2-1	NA	CASSSSGDSYNEQFF	TGTGCCAGCAGCTCCTCGGGAGACTCCTACAATGAGCAGTTCTTC
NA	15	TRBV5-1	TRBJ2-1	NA	CASSLRPGANNEQFF	TGCGCCAGCAGCTTGAGGCCAGGGGCGAACAATGAGCAGTTCTTC
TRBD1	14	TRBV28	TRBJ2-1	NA	CASLGGTGRNEQFF	TGTGCCAGCTTAGGGGGGACAGGCCGGAATGAGCAGTTCTTC
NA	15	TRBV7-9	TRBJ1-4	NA	CASSINGTRDEKLFF	TGTGCCAGCAGCATAAACGGGACACGGGATGAAAAACTGTTTTTT
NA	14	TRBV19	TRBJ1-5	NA	CASRWAYSNQPQHF	TGTGCCAGTAGGTGGGCGTATAGCAATCAGCCCCAGCATTTT
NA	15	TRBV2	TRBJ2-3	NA	CASITESGSTDTQYF	TGTGCCAGCATCACCGAGAGCGGGAGCACAGATACGCAGTATTTT
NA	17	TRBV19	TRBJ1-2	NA	CASTSDGRYDNNYGYTF	TGTGCCAGTACCTCGGACGGGAGGTACGATAACAACTATGGCTACACCTTC
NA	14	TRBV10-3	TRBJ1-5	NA	CAISESVGEQPQHF	TGTGCCATCAGTGAGTCGGTCGGGGAACAGCCCCAGCATTTT